This T cell receptor beta chain comes out of a study of early T cells in non-severe SARS-CoV-2 infection. Study summary: Sequencing input comprised bulk RNA from unsorted whole blood; chain pairing was not available. Study results and caveats: VDJdb matches were skewed toward anti-spike CD8 T cell responses.

Details on this clonotype: Its antigen is undetermined.

Unique molecular identifiers (one per individual cDNA molecule) were attached. TCRdb analysed the 5' RACE reads with MiXCR anew, one entry per CDR3 protein. The repertoire holds 35,000 to 45,000 distinct CDR3 sequences, with about 8% as singletons. Germline loops: CDR1 MNHEY, CDR2 SVGEGT. This CDR3 has 13 residues. V was clipped by 5 bases and J by 0 bases, with 7 bases between them. The source of this sequence is an adult who was a healthcare worker with PCR-confirmed SARS-CoV-2 infection or an uninfected control (not recorded which). The chain combines TRBV6-2 or TRBV6-3 with TRBJ1-2; D not certain. The sequencing here drew on whole blood, taken at baseline. Here the CDR3 DNA reads TGTGCCAGCAGTGACCAAGCTAACTATGGCTACACCTTC. Residues: CASSDQANYGYTF.